The text below deals with one T cell receptor beta chain. This clonotype was observed a few times. Its antigen is unknown. It has no much larger one-base neighbor in the sample; base qualities were not kept. This record comes from a study of response to subunit inactivated influenza vaccine (dated by TCRdb to 2016 to 2019). Background for the entire study: The study used deep quantitative T cell receptor repertoire profiling to track responses to a trivalent subunit inactivated influenza vaccine.

Measured from the cysteine to the phenylalanine, the CDR3 is 14 residues long. Of the read, only the CDR3 DNA is kept; its 42 bases are in frame from base 1. As encoded in the germline V gene (reference sequence), CDR1 is LNHDA while CDR2 is SQIVND. Compared with germline, V lacks 3 bases and J lacks 3 bases; bases without a gene match: 3. The library relied on RT-PCR. Reads for this sample came from an Illumina HiSeq 2500. TCRdb took the public reads, trimmed them with fastp at Q25, ran MiXCR for clone calling and kept in-frame beta chains. Under each unique CDR3 protein, matching rows form one entry showing the most common genes and DNA. The sample includes 500,000 to 600,000 distinct CDR3 sequences, with approximately 12% observed a single time. The biggest ten clones account for approximately 10% of the sample. Study-wide conclusions, independent of this receptor: The authors suggested that each seasonal influenza vaccination may recruit only a limited number of new T cells.

The clonotype comes from a man aged 45 to 65 who received an inactivated influenza vaccine. Donor details come from another sample of the same person, matched by shared clones. The chain is encoded by TRBV19 joined to TRBJ2-7, and TRBD2 aligns with 9 junction nucleotides. Sequenced material: PBMCs from blood, taken on the day of vaccination. The sequenced DNA is TGTGCCAGTAGTATTGGTAGCGGGAGCTACGAGCAGTACTTC. This sequence encodes CASSIGSGSYEQYF.